This T cell receptor (beta chain) was recovered during a study of cytomegalovirus exposure and HLA in healthy donors (dated by TCRdb to the late 2010s). Regarding the study in general: In an earlier analysis of several hundred of the donors, approximately 260 Gb of sequence data and 100 million or so unique TCR beta sequences from about 179 million T cells were reported. An early release that covered about 600 HLA-typed donors contained approximately 300 gigabases of sequencing data and roughly 84 million unique TCR sequences. Of the 300 to 450 genotyped donors, approximately 83% fell in the genetic ancestry cluster associated with self-reported Caucasian donors. The aim of the study was to test whether cataloging public T cell receptors could identify signatures of past pathogen exposure. The T cell repertoires of 666 subjects were profiled by immunosequencing and related to cytomegalovirus serostatus. Along with the roughly 670-subject first cohort, a separate validation cohort of over a hundred different subjects was used. To predict cytomegalovirus infection status, the study brought together high-throughput TCR immunosequencing, statistical association of individual TCRs with disease status, and machine learning. A later analysis re-examined previously published TCR beta repertoires from roughly 720 donors and added high-resolution HLA genotyping to investigate patterns of TCR occurrence. Rather than drawing on any new phenotypic data, the later analysis identified candidate immune exposures from TCR beta sequences and the way those sequences occurred across donors. An earlier analysis of approximately 580 of the donors used high-throughput TCR beta sequencing to judge whether each TCR beta V gene segment behaved as functional or pseudogenic. Donor age, sex, ethnicity and CMV serostatus were collected together with the repertoire data. A later genetic analysis took genome-wide SNP genotypes for about three fifths of the 666 donors and used that subset as a discovery cohort. Every repertoire in the discovery cohort had been generated on one and the same sequencing platform. Class I and class II HLA loci were covered by the typing at four-digit resolution. Typing coverage varied by locus: about 620-630 donors for A, B, C, DRB1 and DQB1; some 520 for DQA1; nearly 610 for DPA1; 400 to 480 for DPB1. Because of strong linkage in the cohort, four to six DR-DQ haplotypes were treated as single units for association and clustering. Across approximately 400 genotyped donors of the cohort, an average of roughly 250,000 unique TCR beta nucleotide sequences per donor were sequenced, and 15% to 20% of those sequences were non-productive. General conclusions and limits of the study: According to a later analysis, most CMV-associated TCR beta chains appeared to be HLA-restricted, and the HLA associations seemed to be driven largely by CMV exposure. Linkage disequilibrium might explain the correlated functional status among segregating V segments, but an unknown experimental factor could not be ruled out. The only immune exposure information available for the cohort was CMV serostatus. The study gave a list of under 200 TCR beta chains associated with cytomegalovirus. In a later analysis, HLA-associated TCR beta chains were found to be more clonally expanded and to have lower generation probabilities than equally common non-associated chains. In a later analysis, several top co-occurrence clusters were reported to appear linked to parvovirus B19, influenza, CMV and Epstein-Barr virus. According to a later analysis, TCR association rates differed among HLA loci, with DRB1 alleles showing the most associated TCRs and HLA-C alleles showing the fewest. According to a later genetic analysis, donors in an Asian-associated ancestry cluster had fewer N-insertions in productive TCRs than the approximately 710-donor mean. A later genetic analysis associated a missense DCLRE1C variant with V-gene and J-gene trimming of TCR beta chains, and an independent cohort replicated the association. In both the original and validation cohorts, the classifier was reported to diagnose cytomegalovirus status with high specificity and sensitivity. According to the authors, the approach could potentially be generalized to other disease states and immunological phenotypes. A cluster of highly shared sequence variants was judged likely to represent a technical artifact of the sequencing pipeline. Strong co-occurrence of HLA alleles, especially DR and DQ, made assigning TCR associations to individual alleles difficult. Specific HLA alleles were associated with roughly 16,000 TCR beta sequences at a false discovery rate of 0.05 in a later analysis. Because some donors lacked HLA typing at each locus, the association tests relied only on the typed subset. In vitro tests confirmed that three of the cytomegalovirus-associated TCR beta chains recognize cytomegalovirus antigens. A further reported finding was that TCR beta sequences accurately predicted the HLA-A and HLA-B alleles for most subjects in the first cohort. Across donors, most TCR sequences were observed very rarely, whereas some public TCRs were present in many individuals. In an earlier analysis of around 600 of the donors, most TCR beta V segments appeared in productive rearrangements about 90% or about 30% of the time, broadly matching IMGT annotations. Roughly uniform sequencing depth across donors was assumed in presence/absence analyses, although this assumption may not hold. The earlier analysis of some 560 of the donors excluded some 15 rarely observed V segments, including chromosome 9 orphons, because counts were too low. Some IMGT-functional V segments, including TRBV6-2 and TRBV6-3, could not be told apart with the 87-base-pair reads, so those segments were excluded. The cohort was sequenced for TCR beta chains only, and without alpha or paired-chain data the features that could be detected were limited.

In total, approximately 700 healthy bone marrow donors made up the cohort. Cohort members were all nominally healthy when sampled, although unrecorded immune exposures were likely present. The donor was CMV seronegative and was included in the group of hundreds of seronegative cohort members. A peripheral blood sample was collected from each donor, and TCR beta sequencing was performed on peripheral blood mononuclear cells. Genomic DNA extraction from the blood cell samples was performed with the Qiagen DNeasy Blood Extraction Kit. Libraries came from the immunoSEQ multiplex PCR assay. A mixture of 60 forward primers for TCR Vbeta segments and 13 reverse primers for TCR Jbeta segments was used in the multiplex PCR. The CDR3 region of rearranged TCR beta genes was amplified from genomic DNA with a multiplex PCR assay. Amplified TCR beta libraries were sequenced as 87-base-pair reads on the Illumina HiSeq System. On the authors' methods: A later analysis counted about 76 million unique TCR beta chains across the 670 or so repertoires, and some 12 million of these chains were shared by at least two donors. A nearest-neighbor algorithm error-corrected the raw reads and collapsed the reads into unique sequences, merging closely related sequences to remove PCR and sequencing errors. V, D and J gene segments were assigned by aligning CDR3 sequences to IMGT reference sequences. For a sequence to be retained, at least a six-nucleotide match to both a V gene segment and a J gene segment was required. A rearrangement counted as productive if the CDR3 had no stop codons and remained in frame with V and J, and every other rearrangement counted as non-productive. CDR3 was defined according to IMGT convention as the region running from the second conserved V-encoded cysteine to the conserved J-encoded phenylalanine. The earlier analysis of approximately 500 of the donors excluded sequences that lacked an unambiguous match to a single V gene segment. An earlier analysis of several hundred of the donors called V segments functional above 56.7% productive rearrangements and segregating when the between-donor standard deviation exceeded 5%. A statistical classification framework was built for diagnosing cytomegalovirus status from the catalog of TCR beta chain sequences. In a later analysis, TCR nucleotide sequences were compared against IMGT/GENE-DB human TR gene sequences so that V and J genes could be assigned. Using the TCRdist pipeline, a later analysis assigned CDR3 sequences along with most-parsimonious VDJ recombination scenarios. In a later analysis, each TCR beta chain was defined by its CDR3 amino acid sequence together with its V-gene family, and reads lacking a unique V-gene family were excluded. To address suspected cross-contamination and a sequencing artifact, a later analysis removed 592 highly shared, low-generation-probability nucleotide sequences. In a later analysis, a clonal expansion index was calculated for each public chain from normalized within-repertoire ranks of inferred template counts. Generation probabilities in a later analysis came from a VDJ recombination model fitted to out-of-frame rearrangements, and those results were checked against IGoR. Hypergeometric tests were used in a later analysis to score TCR-TCR, TCR-HLA and TCR-CMV co-occurrence, with a repertoire-size bias correction applied to the TCR pairs. To estimate false discovery rates, a later analysis permuted the HLA or CMV assignments 20 times. In a later analysis, co-occurring TCRs were grouped using DBSCAN, with TCRdist sequence similarity added in when clustering inside HLA-allele-positive subsets. For co-occurrence clustering, repertoires with fewer than 30,000 or more than 120,000 public chains were excluded, along with roughly five repertoires with anomalous nucleotide sharing. Here the immuneACCESS table is served through TCRdb, limited to in-frame sequences with V and J called. Missing clones are a known gap in these copies; in checked studies unresolved V genes cover under half, and the rest lacks a known reason. The V and J calls and clone size are taken from that table; D and trimming were inferred from the DNA. In all, the sample holds some 95,000 clones, and about 76% of those were seen once. Roughly 5% of the sample is held by the ten biggest clonotypes.

The V end loses 4 bases and the J end loses 1 base, and a stretch of 10 bases separates them. The germline V gene provides CDR1 SGHVS and CDR2 FQNEAQ. The CDR3 measures 14 amino acids from cysteine to phenylalanine. The retained sequence is limited to the CDR3, 42 bases, with the frame set at the first base. Regarding this clone: This receptor's antigen is unknown. No base quality values were provided; no much bigger clone lies one nucleotide off.

The specimen was PBMCs. The chain employs TRBV7-8 and TRBJ1-1, with a weak D call of TRBD1 (6 bases match). The sequence was collected from a woman in her forties in good health and CMV-seronegative. The CDR3: CASSWDTWNTEAFF. At the DNA level, the sequence is TGTGCCAGCAGCTGGGACACATGGAACACTGAAGCTTTCTTT.